This TCR beta chain was observed in a study of cytomegalovirus exposure and HLA in healthy donors. The V gene end was trimmed by 4 bases and the J gene end by 7 bases; junction bases not matched to a gene: 10. Germline values: CDR1 SGHRS, CDR2 YFSETQ. The CDR3 runs to 16 residues. Notes on this clone: The antigen remains unidentified.

Findings and limits, study-wide: Immune exposure information comprised only CMV serostatus. TCR beta chain V- and J-gene trimming was linked, in a later analysis, to a missense variant in DCLRE1C. In a later analysis, HLA-C alleles had the fewest associated TCRs, DRB1 alleles the most.

Every donor was a healthy person donating bone marrow. PCR involved 60 Vbeta and 13 Jbeta primers. Assay: immunoSEQ multiplex PCR; the TCRdb copy retains only in-frame clones and omits some. The sample holds 100,000 or so clones; over 60% are singletons and the top ten take roughly 3.7%. This chain connects TRBV5-1 to TRBJ2-1; 11 bases match TRBD1. The receptor was derived from a female donor in good health and CMV-seropositive. The sequenced sample was PBMCs. The CDR3 reads CASSPPGTGGRNEQFF. In DNA form, the CDR3 reads TGCGCCAGCAGCCCGCCAGGGACAGGGGGGCGTAATGAGCAGTTCTTC.